Listed here are 6 T cell receptor beta chains from one sample, sequenced in a study of T cells expressing NK-cell markers. From the 5' RACE reads, TCRdb lists one entry per CDR3 protein and no DNA. This repertoire includes a few hundred thousand distinct CDR3 sequences. The sample taken for sequencing was blood T cells: a sorted CD56 or NKG2C T cell subset, CD4+ or CD8+ T cells, or bulk PBMC T cells (not recorded which). These receptor sequences come from a man aged 18 to 29 in good health.

The CDR3 reads CASSLAPLLAKNIQYF. The chain is built from TRBV7-9 and TRBJ2-4; the D call from TCRdb, TRBD1, cannot be confirmed without DNA. The CDR3 spans 16 residues. Germline CDR1 reads SEHNR; CDR2 reads FQNEAQ (reference sequence).

The genes are TRBV29-1 and TRBJ2-2. The CDR3 contains 11 residues. Germline assignment: CDR1 SQVTM and CDR2 ANQGSEA. CDR3 residues: CSVPDVGELFF.

The chain combines TRBV12-3 or TRBV12-4 with TRBJ2-1; lacking DNA, the TRBD2 call made by TCRdb goes unchecked. CDR3 length: 14 residues. CDR3 region: CASSFGLGLFEQFF.

The V gene is TRBV29-1, the J gene TRBJ2-5; TCRdb names TRBD2, which stays unverified in the absence of DNA. The CDR3 contains 13 residues. The V gene's germline CDR1 is SQVTM and CDR2 ANQGSEA. The CDR3 reads CSVKGRNQETQYF. Filled out from reference TRBV29-1 and TRBJ2-5, the complete variable domain reads SAVISQKPSRDICQRGTSLTIQCQVDSQVTMMFWYRQQPGQSLTLIATANQGSEATYESGFVIDKFPISRPNLTFSTLTVSNMSPEDSSIYLCSVKGRNQETQYFGPGTRLLVL.

This chain uses TRBV7-9 with TRBJ1-1. This CDR3 has 15 residues. Germline V gene sequence: CDR1 SEHNR, CDR2 FQNEAQ (reference sequence). This CDR3 is CASSLVPGVSTEAFF.

V gene TRBV29-1 combines with J gene TRBJ2-3; TCRdb outputs TRBD1, but without DNA this stays unchecked. The CDR3 contains 13 residues. Per germline, CDR1 SQVTM and CDR2 ANQGSEA. This CDR3 is CSVYGTVMDTQYF.